This TCR beta chain was retrieved from a study of blood T cell repertoires in COVID-19. Profiled with immunoSEQ multiplex PCR; TCRdb holds only in-frame clones, not every one. The data hold approximately 60,000 clones, with under 80% observed a single time. The sequence derives from a human donor in a cohort sampled during active COVID-19. Sequences were obtained from peripheral blood.

The CDR3 nucleotides read TGTGCCAGCAGCTTAGGGGGACAGGGTAACTACGAGCAGTACTTC. Translation: CASSLGGQGNYEQYF. The chain links TRBV11-3 to TRBJ2-7, with 9 bases matching TRBD1. In germline, CDR1 is SGHNT, CDR2 YENEEA. Trimming at V came to 1 base and at J to 3 bases, leaving 4 bases not matched to a gene. CDR3 length: 15 amino acids.